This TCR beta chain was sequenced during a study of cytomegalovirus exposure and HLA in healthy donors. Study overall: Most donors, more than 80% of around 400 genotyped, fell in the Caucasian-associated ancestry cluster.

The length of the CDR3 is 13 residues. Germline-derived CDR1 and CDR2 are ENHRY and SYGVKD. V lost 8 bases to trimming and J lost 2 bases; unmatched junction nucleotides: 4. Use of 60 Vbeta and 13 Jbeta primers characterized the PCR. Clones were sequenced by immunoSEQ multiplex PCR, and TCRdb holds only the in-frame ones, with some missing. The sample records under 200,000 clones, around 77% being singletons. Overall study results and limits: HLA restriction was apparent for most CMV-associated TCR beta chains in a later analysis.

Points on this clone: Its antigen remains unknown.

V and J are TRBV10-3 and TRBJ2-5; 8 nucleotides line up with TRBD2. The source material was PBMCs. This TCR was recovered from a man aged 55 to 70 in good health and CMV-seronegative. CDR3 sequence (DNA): TGTGCCATCTCCCAGCGGGGGCAAGAGACCCAGTACTTC. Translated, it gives CAISQRGQETQYF.